This TCR beta chain was found in a study of CXCR3-negative and CXCR3-positive naive CD8 T cells. Study results and limitations: Comparably high diversity marked both naive subsets, whereas memory CD8+ cells had much lower diversity. Surface CD5 matched across naive subsets, and TRB CDR3 properties served to infer TCR strength.

Per the germline V gene, CDR1 is LGHNA and CDR2 is YSLEER. The CDR3 is 15 residues long. Under 350,000 cells per CD8+ T cell subset were flow-sorted in triplicate. TRB cDNA was prepared as libraries by UMI-labeled 5' RACE. TCRdb re-called the 5' RACE reads and gives one entry per CDR3 protein, without DNA. The sample table includes about 40,000 distinct CDR3 sequences. Notes on this clonotype: As yet, its antigen is unknown.

The sequencing sample was made of memory CD8+ T cells from blood. This receptor was taken from a human donor in good health. Some clones in this sample may be carry-over from other donors' samples. The chain couples TRBV4-3 to TRBJ2-7; the D gene TCRdb calls, TRBD2, cannot be checked with no DNA. The CDR3 sequence is CASSPTSGGEYEQYF.